This T cell receptor beta chain was identified during a study of T cell repertoires in cytomegalovirus infection (dated by TCRdb to about 2019). About the investigation overall: The HLA type of each donor mattered for the analysis, because public TCR beta signatures pointed to carriage of CMV infection along with the matching HLA type.

Worth noting for this clonotype: Its cognate antigen has yet to be identified. Base qualities are not recorded, but no much larger clone differs from it by a single base.

The CDR3 holds 14 amino acids from the cysteine to the phenylalanine. The retained sequence is limited to the CDR3, 42 bases, with the frame set at the first base. The germline V gene provides CDR1 SQVTM and CDR2 ANQGSEA. Cut back by 4 bases and 5 bases, the V and J ends lie 12 bases apart. The research as a whole found: Carriers of CMV infection plus the relevant HLA type were discriminated by the cumulative frequency of public TCR beta family members in the study cohort and in an independent approximately 340-donor cohort. In the ex vivo response, HLA-C-restricted CMV-specific TCR beta clonotypes were dominant, and in two of eight donors the single most frequent clonotype came from this HLA-C-restricted group.

Sequencer: Illumina HiSeq 1500. TCRdb cleaned the public reads at Q25 with fastp, built clones with MiXCR and kept in-frame beta chains. Every distinct CDR3 protein forms one entry, paired with its most common genes and DNA. This sample gives around 490,000 distinct CDR3 sequences in total; approximately 26% of them show up just once. About 12% of the sample goes to the ten largest clones. Sequenced sample: PBMCs. This sequence originates from a human donor in good health (CMV status not recorded). Some clones in this sample may be carry-over from other donors' samples. The chain was built from TRBV29-1 and TRBJ2-6, with the D gene not confidently named. At the DNA level, the sequence is TGCAGCGTTGCGGACGTCGCGCGGGCCAACGTCCTGACTTTC. It is translated as CSVADVARANVLTF.